This entry lists 31 T cell receptor beta chains sequenced from one sample in a study of beta chain features in type 1 diabetes. Findings and limits, study-wide: All four CD4+ subsets of Type 1 diabetes patients contained TCRB CDR3s that were moderately but significantly shorter.

Isolated RNA was reverse transcribed in full, so expressed TCRB transcripts were sequenced. The assay was immunoSEQ multiplex PCR, and TCRdb's table has in-frame clones only and misses some. The sample has a few hundred thousand clones; around 9.9% are singletons. These receptors lack a known antigen. Specimen: naive CD4+ T cells from blood. Receptors originate from a man in his thirties or forties with type 1 diabetes.

The genes are TRBV5-1 and TRBJ2-7; tentatively, D is TRBD1 (6 bases). The length of the CDR3 is 13 residues. With 4 bases removed from V and 5 bases from J, the gap between germline ends came to 13 bases. Germline V gene data show CDR1 as SGHRS and CDR2 as YFSETQ. The CDR3 region has the DNA TGCGCCAGCAGCGCCAGGGGTTTGCACGAGCAGTACTTC. Residues: CASSARGLHEQYF.

V is TRBV2 and J is TRBJ2-1, with TRBD1 matching over 7 bases. This CDR3 is built from 12 residues. V shed 11 bases and J 7 bases; nucleotides not matched to a gene: 8. CDR1 and CDR2 from the germline V gene are SNHLY and FYNNEI. The CDR3 DNA follows: TGTGCCGGGGCCACACAGGGGAATGAGCAGTTCTTC. Translating gives CAGATQGNEQFF.

In DNA form, the CDR3 reads TGTGCCAGGGGAACCAACGGGACAGGGGATAGCAATCAGCCCCAGCATTTT. Residues: CARGTNGTGDSNQPQHF. This rearrangement joins TRBV7-9 to TRBJ1-5; 10 bases line up with TRBD1. The junction had 11 bases not matched to a gene; V was cut back by 9 bases and J by 0 bases. Germline assignment: CDR1 SEHNR and CDR2 FQNEAQ (reference sequence). The CDR3 covers 17 residues.

This clone occurred a few times. The gene calls are TRBV20-1 and TRBJ2-5; D is unresolved. Germline V gene sequence: CDR1 DFQATT, CDR2 SNEGSKA (reference sequence). V was pared by 6 bases and J by 5 bases, with 10 bases between. The CDR3 has 11 amino acids. The CDR3 loop reads CSAPDWETQYF. The CDR3 coding sequence is TGCAGTGCCCCCGACTGGGAGACCCAGTACTTC.

The J gene is TRBJ2-5, the V gene TRBV2, with D tentatively TRBD1 (5 bases). V lost 6 bases and J lost 7, with 9 bases in between. Germline CDR1 SNHLY, CDR2 FYNNEI. The CDR3 is made up of 11 amino acids. CDR3 sequence (DNA): TGTGCCAGCAGAGGGGTTGGGACCCAGTACTTC. Translated, it gives CASRGVGTQYF.

The chain couples TRBV28 to TRBJ2-7, with 7 bases aligning to TRBD2. The germline V gene has CDR1 MDHEN and CDR2 SYDVKM. J lost 0 bases, V lost 5 bases, and 7 bases had no gene match. The CDR3 has 15 amino acids. The CDR3 loop reads CASSTRTRASYEQYF. The CDR3 nucleotides are TGTGCCAGCAGTACGAGGACTAGAGCCTCCTACGAGCAGTACTTC.

This clone occurred a few times. J is TRBJ2-3 and V is TRBV19, with 8 positions matching TRBD2. The CDR3 sequence is 16 residues long. CDR1 and CDR2 from the germline V gene are LNHDA and SQIVND (reference sequence). With V trimmed by 5 bases and J by 0 bases, 7 bases remained unmatched. In DNA, the CDR3 is TGTGCCAGTAGTGACCGGGGGGGCTCTAGCACAGATACGCAGTATTTT. Its protein product is CASSDRGGSSTDTQYF.

This chain uses TRBV27 with TRBJ2-7; 7 nucleotides line up with TRBD2. Germline V gives CDR1 MNHEY, CDR2 SMNVEV (reference sequence). This CDR3 spans 15 amino acids. J lost 0 bases, V lost 11 bases, and 13 bases had no gene match. CDR3 nucleotides: TGTGCCGGCCCGACGGGGGGACCGAGCTCCTACGAGCAGTACTTC. Residues: CAGPTGGPSSYEQYF.

The rearrangement uses TRBV6-4 and TRBJ2-7, with a tentative D call TRBD1 (5 bases). The V and J ends lost 7 bases and 6 bases respectively, with 19 bases between them. Germline CDR1 and CDR2: MRHNA and SNTAGT. The CDR3 has 14 residues. DNA for the CDR3: TGTGCCAGCACCCCGAGACAGACCGGGCGCGAGCAGTACTTC. Translation gives CASTPRQTGREQYF.

CDR3 region: CAWGTGVSYEQYF. Here the CDR3 DNA reads TGTGCCTGGGGGACAGGGGTATCCTACGAGCAGTACTTC. The chain employs TRBV30 and TRBJ2-7, with 10 bases that match TRBD1. The ends lost 5 bases at V and 1 base at J; junction bases unmatched: 2. Germline assignment: CDR1 GTSNPN and CDR2 SVGIG (reference sequence). The CDR3 totals 13 residues.

The chain is built from TRBV29-1 and TRBJ2-5, with 12 positions matching TRBD1. There are 16 residues in the CDR3. Per the germline V gene, CDR1 is SQVTM and CDR2 is ANQGSEA. Losses at the gene ends were 4 bases for V and 5 bases for J; bases not matched to a gene: 11. In DNA, the CDR3 is TGCAGCGTTGGAGGGACAGGGGGCTTGATTTGGGAGACCCAGTACTTC. This gives the protein CSVGGTGGLIWETQYF.

This clone has more than one count but fewer than ten. This sequence joins TRBV4-3 and TRBJ2-3; unclear D gene. Germline values: CDR1 LGHNA, CDR2 YSLEER. The CDR3 has 13 amino acids. Trimming stripped 4 bases from V and 5 bases from J, with 10 bases between. CDR3 DNA sequence: TGCGCCAGCAGCCTCTCTATTGGAGATACGCAGTATTTT. Translating it yields CASSLSIGDTQYF.

Notes on this clone: The sample contains more than one DNA sequence encoding this CDR3. The rearrangement uses TRBV5-1 and TRBJ1-5, with TRBD1 matching over 9 bases. The V and J ends lost 4 bases and 3 bases, in that order; junction bases with no gene match: 5. This CDR3 comprises 15 residues. Looked up from germline, CDR1 is SGHRS and CDR2 is YFSETQ. The chain's CDR3 is CASSTGQGSNQPQHF. CDR3 nucleotide sequence: TGCGCCAGCAGCACAGGACAGGGGTCCAATCAGCCCCAGCATTTT.

The rearrangement uses TRBV11-1 and TRBJ2-1; tentative D call: TRBD2 (7 bases). Germline CDR1 is SGHAT and CDR2 is FQDESV (reference sequence). V shed 0 bases and J shed 0 bases, with 9 bases lying between them. The CDR3 totals 16 residues. The CDR3 DNA reads as TGTGCCAGCAGCTTAGCGGGGGGGCCCTCCTACAATGAGCAGTTCTTC. Translated, it gives CASSLAGGPSYNEQFF.

The chain joins TRBV5-8 to TRBJ2-1; TRBD1 agrees at 8 bases. Germline V gives CDR1 SGHTS, CDR2 YDEGEE. V shed 1 base and J 4 bases; nucleotides not matched to a gene: 4. This CDR3 has 15 amino acids. This chain's CDR3 is CASSLRDRRYNEQFF. In nucleotides, the CDR3 is TGTGCCAGCAGCTTGCGGGACAGGAGATACAATGAGCAGTTCTTC.

Only a few counts were recorded for this clone. The chain carries TRBV30 and TRBJ1-1, with 7 nucleotides matching TRBD1. Germline CDR1 and CDR2: GTSNPN and SVGIG (reference sequence). J gave up 0 bases and V 0 bases, and 1 base lay outside the gene matches. The CDR3 is 14 residues long. The CDR3 sequence is CAWSVGTVNTEAFF. CDR3 in DNA: TGTGCCTGGAGTGTAGGGACAGTGAACACTGAAGCTTTCTTT.

This clone was counted between two and nine times. This chain links TRBV5-1 with TRBJ2-2; D remains ambiguous. Trimming pared 0 bases from V and 4 bases from J, leaving 4 bases between. CDR1 is SGHRS, CDR2 YFSETQ, per germline. The CDR3 has 13 amino acids. CDR3 DNA sequence: TGCGCCAGCAGCTTGGTTAGCACCGGGGAGCTGTTTTTT. This sequence encodes CASSLVSTGELFF.

The sample holds a few counts of this clone. The chain couples TRBV7-2 to TRBJ2-3; D gene uncertain. Germline V lookup: CDR1 SGHTA, CDR2 FQGNSA. The V end lost 7 bases, the J end lost 5 bases, and 13 bases lay between the germline ends. The CDR3 has 13 residues. CDR3 sequence reads: CASKMAVRDTQYF. Here the CDR3 DNA reads TGTGCCAGCAAAATGGCGGTGCGAGATACGCAGTATTTT.

This chain connects TRBV6-6 to TRBJ2-1; 10 bases line up with TRBD2. The V and J ends lost 8 bases and 13 bases, in that order; junction bases with no gene match: 5. CDR3 length: 11 residues. CDR1 is MNHNY and CDR2 is SVGAGI in the germline V gene (reference sequence). The CDR3 loop is CASGSGGLQFF. For the CDR3, the DNA is TGTGCCAGCGGTAGCGGGGGGCTCCAGTTCTTC.

This chain links TRBV6-1 with TRBJ2-3; 8 positions agree with TRBD2. Germline lookup yields CDR1 MNHNS and CDR2 SASEGT. The J segment lost 6 bases and the V segment lost 5 bases, leaving 7 bases of the junction unmatched. The CDR3 is made up of 14 amino acids. The DNA of the CDR3 is TGTGCCAGCAGTTTAAGCGGGGGTGGCGATACGCAGTATTTT. Amino acid sequence: CASSLSGGGDTQYF.

The chain combines TRBV4-2 with TRBJ1-1, with D tentatively TRBD1 (5 bases). The CDR3 is 15 residues long. Per germline, CDR1 LGHNA and CDR2 YNFKEQ. V was shortened by 2 bases and J by 5 bases, with 15 bases between the two germline ends. The CDR3 loop is CASSQPALGGTEAFF. As DNA, the CDR3 is TGTGCCAGCAGCCAACCCGCCCTCGGGGGGACTGAAGCTTTCTTT.

J is TRBJ1-2 and V is TRBV7-8; unclear D gene. The germline gives CDR1 SGHVS, CDR2 FQNEAQ. Trimming took off 5 bases at V and 13 bases at J, with 20 bases between the two ends. The CDR3 spans 13 residues. CDR3 sequence (DNA): TGTGCCAGCAGCCCCCCCAGCCGAGGAGGTAGCACCTTC. Translation gives CASSPPSRGGSTF.

The rearrangement uses TRBV7-9 and TRBJ2-7, with TRBD1 matching over 12 bases. Germline lookup yields CDR1 SEHNR and CDR2 FQNEAQ (reference sequence). The V segment lost 6 bases and the J segment 6 bases; nucleotides outside the gene matches: 9. The CDR3 totals 15 residues. Here the CDR3 reads CASSPTGTGGAEQYF. As DNA, the CDR3 is TGTGCCAGCAGTCCTACCGGGACAGGGGGCGCCGAGCAGTACTTC.

This sequence joins TRBV28 and TRBJ1-4; 8 bases are shared with TRBD1. Germline trimming cut 8 bases from V and 5 bases from J; bases unmatched to any gene: 7. Germline CDR1 and CDR2: MDHEN and SYDVKM. The CDR3 has 14 amino acids. CDR3 in DNA: TGTGCCAGCGGCCGGGACAGGCAAAATGAAAAACTGTTTTTT. Protein product: CASGRDRQNEKLFF.

On this clone: Different DNA sequences within this sample yield the same CDR3. This chain links TRBV29-1 with TRBJ1-5, with D unclear. V gave up 4 bases and J gave up 0 bases, with 4 bases separating them. This CDR3 has 12 residues. Germline CDR1 is SQVTM and CDR2 is ANQGSEA. CDR3 nucleotide sequence: TGCAGCGTTGGCAGTAGCAATCAGCCCCAGCATTTT. It encodes CSVGSSNQPQHF.

The CDR3 protein is CASRGTNSPLHF. CDR3 bases: TGTGCCAGCAGGGGGACAAATTCACCCCTCCACTTT. The rearrangement links TRBV6-1 to TRBJ1-6, with D tentatively TRBD1 (6 bases). The V gene lost 6 bases and the J gene lost 7 bases, with 7 bases spanning the gap. Germline CDR1 and CDR2: MNHNS and SASEGT. The CDR3 covers 12 residues.

This clone was seen more than once but under ten times. The chain carries TRBV2 and TRBJ1-1, with D possibly TRBD1 on 5 matching bases. CDR3 length: 14 residues. Looked up from germline, CDR1 is SNHLY and CDR2 is FYNNEI. Trimming took 5 bases from V and 0 from J, leaving 10 bases between them. In DNA form, the CDR3 reads TGTGCCAGCAGTTTACAGGAGATGAACACTGAAGCTTTCTTT. Its translation is CASSLQEMNTEAFF. Based on the CDR3 plus reference TRBV2 and TRBJ1-1, the full variable domain is EPEVTQTPSHQVTQMGQEVILRCVPISNHLYFYWYRQILGQKVEFLVSFYNNEISEKSEIFDDQFSVERPDGSNFTLKIRSTKLEDSAMYFCASSLQEMNTEAFFGQGTRLTVV.

J is TRBJ2-7 and V is TRBV9; possible D gene TRBD1, 5 bases. Between the trimmed V and J ends, which lost 0 bases and 0 bases, there was a span of 7 bases. The CDR3 length is 14 residues. CDR1 and CDR2 from the germline V gene are SGDLS and YYNGEE. The CDR3 nucleotides are TGTGCCAGCAGCGTAGACAGGACCTCCTACGAGCAGTACTTC. Translated, it gives CASSVDRTSYEQYF.

The chain uses TRBV18 and TRBJ1-1; 8 bases align to TRBD1. The length of the CDR3 is 15 residues. Trimming removed 3 bases from V and 6 bases from J; junction bases left unmatched: 9. Germline assignment: CDR1 KGHSH and CDR2 LQKENI. The DNA of the CDR3 is TGTGCCAGCTCACCTTCCGCAGGGGGCGAACCTGAAGCTTTCTTT. It is translated as CASSPSAGGEPEAFF.

The CDR3 reads CATTGGQYTGELFF. In nucleotides, the CDR3 is TGTGCCACCACCGGAGGACAGTACACCGGGGAGCTGTTTTTT. The chain combines TRBV28 with TRBJ2-2, with D possibly TRBD1 on 6 matching bases. Trimming removed 10 bases at V and 3 bases at J, with 15 bases between. The CDR3 totals 14 residues. CDR1 is MDHEN and CDR2 is SYDVKM in the germline V gene. Variable domain in full (rest from reference TRBV28 and TRBJ2-2): DVKVTQSSRYLVKRTGEKVFLECVQDMDHENMFWYRQDPGLGLRLIYFSYDVKMKEKGDIPEGYSVSREKKERFSLILESASTNQTSMYLCATTGGQYTGELFFGEGSRLTVL.

The chain has TRBV5-1 and TRBJ2-1; 11 nucleotides match TRBD2. The trim removed 4 bases at V and 6 bases at J, leaving 9 bases unmatched. The length of the CDR3 is 16 residues. CDR1 is SGHRS and CDR2 is YFSETQ in the germline V gene. In nucleotides, the CDR3 is TGCGCCAGCAGCACTCTTAGCGGGGGGGGAGGCAATGAGCAGTTCTTC. This sequence encodes CASSTLSGGGGNEQFF.